This T cell receptor beta chain was sequenced during a study of T cell repertoires in cytomegalovirus infection. TCRdb fed the reads into MiXCR, producing one record per CDR3 protein. The sample shows 200,000 to 250,000 distinct CDR3 sequences, approximately 40% of them seen only once. V shed 1 base, J shed 4 bases, and the junction held 4 bases outside the gene matches. The germline V gene has CDR1 SGHVT and CDR2 SQSDAQ. The CDR3 totals 15 residues. Study-level findings and limits: CMV-specific HLA-C-restricted TCR beta clonotypes dominated the ex vivo response.

There are a few counts of this clonotype. Its antigen is not identified. This sequence joins TRBV7-4 and TRBJ1-2; the match to TRBD1 covers 9 bases. The receptor was isolated from a human donor in good health (CMV status not recorded). Some clones in this sample may be carry-over from other donors' samples. The sample here was CD8+ T cells from cultured PBMCs, taken from culture after CMV antigen stimulation. CDR3 protein: CASSLGDRDFYGYTF. In DNA form, the CDR3 reads TGTGCCAGCAGCTTAGGGGACAGGGATTTCTATGGCTACACCTTC. Full variable domain (rest looked up from reference TRBV7-4 and TRBJ1-2): GAGVSQSPRYKVAKRGRDVALRCDSISGHVTLYWYRQTLGQGSEVLTYSQSDAQRDKSGRPSGRFSAERPERSVSTLKIQRTEQGDSAVYLCASSLGDRDFYGYTFGSGTRLTVV.